This T cell receptor beta chain is from a study of a mutant IDH1 vaccine in newly diagnosed glioma. Background on the study: During weeks 1, 3, 5, 7, 11, 15, 19 and 23, patients received eight vaccinations.

The time point denotes: week 11, during vaccination. Each vaccine dose was 300 ug of mutant IDH1 20-mer peptide, with topical imiquimod. Donor tumors were new WHO grade 3 or 4 IDH1-mutant, ATRX-lost astrocytomas. Study conclusions and caveats: Pseudoprogression appears to have had no connection to changes in top peripheral T cell clonotypes.

A remark on this clone: Its antigen is currently unknown.

Repertoires were generated with immunoSEQ multiplex PCR, while TCRdb's copy carries only in-frame clones and drops some. The sample comprises about 130,000 clones, around 77% of which are singletons, and 5.5% rests with the top ten. The sequence came from a middle-aged man with glioma. Material: PBMCs, obtained from a glioma patient whose treatment included an IDH1 peptide vaccine.

The CDR3 DNA is TGCGCCAGTACCGGGACAATATCCGAGCAGTACTTC. Protein product: CASTGTISEQYF. The chain employs TRBV10-2 and TRBJ2-7; D possibly corresponds to TRBD1 (6 bases). Germline loops: CDR1 WSHSY, CDR2 SAAADI. This CDR3 comprises 12 residues. Trimming cost V 9 bases and J 6 bases, with 15 bases left between them.